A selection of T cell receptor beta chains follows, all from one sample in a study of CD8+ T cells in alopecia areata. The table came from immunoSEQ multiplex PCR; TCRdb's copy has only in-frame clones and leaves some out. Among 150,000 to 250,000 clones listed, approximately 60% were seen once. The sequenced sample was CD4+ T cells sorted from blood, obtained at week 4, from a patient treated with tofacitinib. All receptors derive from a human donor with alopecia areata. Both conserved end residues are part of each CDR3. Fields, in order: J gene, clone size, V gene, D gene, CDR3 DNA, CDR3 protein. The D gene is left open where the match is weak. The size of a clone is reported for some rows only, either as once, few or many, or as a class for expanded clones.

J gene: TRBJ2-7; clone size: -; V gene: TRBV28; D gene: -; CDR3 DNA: TGTGCCAGCAGCGAGACAGGTCAAGGCGAGCAGTACTTC; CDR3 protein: CASSETGQGEQYF
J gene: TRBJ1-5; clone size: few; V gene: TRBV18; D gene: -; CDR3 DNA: TGTGCCAGCTCACCACCCTCCGGGGCCAATCAGCCCCAGCATTTT; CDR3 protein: CASSPPSGANQPQHF
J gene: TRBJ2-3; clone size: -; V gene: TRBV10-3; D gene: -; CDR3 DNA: TGTGCCATCAGTGGTCGGGGGACGGGCACAGATACGCAGTATTTT; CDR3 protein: CAISGRGTGTDTQYF
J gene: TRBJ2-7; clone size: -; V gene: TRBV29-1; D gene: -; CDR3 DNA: TGCAGCGTTGAAAGGGGACCTTCCTACGAGCAGTACTTC; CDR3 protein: CSVERGPSYEQYF
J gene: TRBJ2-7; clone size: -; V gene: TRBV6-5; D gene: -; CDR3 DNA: TGTGCCAGCAGTTACTCCAAGACATACTACGAGCAGTACTTC; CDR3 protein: CASSYSKTYYEQYF
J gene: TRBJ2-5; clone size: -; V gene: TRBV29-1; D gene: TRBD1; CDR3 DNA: TGCAGCGTTACAGGGGCGGTGGAGACCCAGTACTTC; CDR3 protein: CSVTGAVETQYF
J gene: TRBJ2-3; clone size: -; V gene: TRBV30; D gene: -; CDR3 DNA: TGTGCCTGGAGTCAAGGGGCGCCCACAGATACGCAGTATTTT; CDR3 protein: CAWSQGAPTDTQYF
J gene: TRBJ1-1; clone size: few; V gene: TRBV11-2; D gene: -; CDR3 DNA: TGTGCCAGCAGCCAGCACTTGAACACTGAAGCTTTCTTT; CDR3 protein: CASSQHLNTEAFF
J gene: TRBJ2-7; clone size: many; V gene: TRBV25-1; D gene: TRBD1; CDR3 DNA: TGTGCCAGCAGTGATGGAAACAGGGGGATTTACGAGCAGTACTTC; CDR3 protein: CASSDGNRGIYEQYF
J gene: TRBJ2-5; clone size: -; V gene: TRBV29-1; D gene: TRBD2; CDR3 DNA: TGCAGCGTAGGGAGGGGCGGGACCCAGTACTTC; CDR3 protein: CSVGRGGTQYF
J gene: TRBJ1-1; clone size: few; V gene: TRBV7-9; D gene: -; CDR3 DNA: TGTGCCAGCAGCCCCAGGTGGGGCACTGAAGCTTTCTTT; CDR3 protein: CASSPRWGTEAFF
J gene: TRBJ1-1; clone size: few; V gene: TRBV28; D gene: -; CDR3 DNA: TGTGCCAGCAGGCCCTCCGGGACGGCGAACACTGAAGCTTTCTTT; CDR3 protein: CASRPSGTANTEAFF
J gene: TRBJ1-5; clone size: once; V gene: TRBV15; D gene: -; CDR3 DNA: TGTGCCACCAGCAGAGATTGGTCAAATCAGCCCCAGCATTTT; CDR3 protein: CATSRDWSNQPQHF
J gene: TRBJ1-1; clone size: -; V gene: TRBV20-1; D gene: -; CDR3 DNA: TGCAGTGCTCCCGGGCTTGAAGCTTTCTTT; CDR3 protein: CSAPGLEAFF
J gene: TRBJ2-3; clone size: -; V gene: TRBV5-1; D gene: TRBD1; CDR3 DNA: TGCGCCAGCAGCTTTAGCCCCCAGGGGGGCACAGATACGCAGTATTTT; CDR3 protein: CASSFSPQGGTDTQYF
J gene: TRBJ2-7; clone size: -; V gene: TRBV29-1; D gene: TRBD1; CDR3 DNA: TGCAGCGTTCGGTCCGGGACAGGAAGATACAGGAACGAGCAGTACTTC; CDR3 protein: CSVRSGTGRYRNEQYF
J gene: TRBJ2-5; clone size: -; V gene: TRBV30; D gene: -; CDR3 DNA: TGTGCCTGGAGCCCCTGGGCAGCCCAAGAGACCCAGTACTTC; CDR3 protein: CAWSPWAAQETQYF
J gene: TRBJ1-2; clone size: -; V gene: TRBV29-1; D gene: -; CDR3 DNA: TGCAGCGTGGATACAGGGTTTGGCTACACCTTC; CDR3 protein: CSVDTGFGYTF
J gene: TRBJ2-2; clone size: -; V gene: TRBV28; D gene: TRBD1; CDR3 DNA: TGTGCCAGCAAGGACAGGGGGACATCCGGGGAGCTGTTTTTT; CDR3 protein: CASKDRGTSGELFF
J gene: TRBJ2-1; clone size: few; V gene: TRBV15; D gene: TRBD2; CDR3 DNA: TGTGCCACCAGCAGAGTTCGCCTAGCGGGGGACAATGAGCAGTTCTTC; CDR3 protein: CATSRVRLAGDNEQFF
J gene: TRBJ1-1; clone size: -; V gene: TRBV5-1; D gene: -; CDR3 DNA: TGCGCCAGCAGCCCACAGGGGAACACTGAAGCTTTCTTT; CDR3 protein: CASSPQGNTEAFF
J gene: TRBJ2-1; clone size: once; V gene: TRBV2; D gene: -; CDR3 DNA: TGTGCCAGCAGTGTCGCGGGGAGCTCCTACAATGAGCAGTTCTTC; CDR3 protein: CASSVAGSSYNEQFF
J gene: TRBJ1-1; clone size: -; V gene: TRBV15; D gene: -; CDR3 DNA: TGTGCCACCAGCAGAGATAGCATGAACACTGAAGCTTTCTTT; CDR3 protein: CATSRDSMNTEAFF
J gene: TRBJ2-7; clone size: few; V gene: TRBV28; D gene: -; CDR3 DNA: TGTGCCAGCAGTAAAGACGGGGCAACCCACTACGAGCAGTACTTC; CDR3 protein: CASSKDGATHYEQYF
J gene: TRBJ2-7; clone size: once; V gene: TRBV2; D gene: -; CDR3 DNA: TGTGCCAGCAGTGAGAGACAGGCCCTGAACGAGCAGTACTTC; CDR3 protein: CASSERQALNEQYF
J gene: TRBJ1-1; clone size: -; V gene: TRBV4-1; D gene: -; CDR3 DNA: TGCGCCAGCAGCCAAGGCGGGAACACTGAAGCTTTCTTT; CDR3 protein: CASSQGGNTEAFF
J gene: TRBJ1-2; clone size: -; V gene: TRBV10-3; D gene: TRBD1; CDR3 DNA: TGTGCCATCAGTGCACAGGGGAACTATGGCTACACCTTC; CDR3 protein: CAISAQGNYGYTF
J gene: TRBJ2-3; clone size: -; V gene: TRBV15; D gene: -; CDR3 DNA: TGTGCCACCAGCAGGGGGTTATCCACAGATACGCAGTATTTT; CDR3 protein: CATSRGLSTDTQYF
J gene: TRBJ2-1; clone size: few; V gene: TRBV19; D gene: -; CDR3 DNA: TGTGCCAGTAGTACGGGAGTCTACAATGAGCAGTTCTTC; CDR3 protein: CASSTGVYNEQFF
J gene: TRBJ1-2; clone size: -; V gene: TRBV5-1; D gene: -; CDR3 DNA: TGCGCCAGCAGCTTGGGGCAGGGCCATGGCTACACCTTC; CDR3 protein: CASSLGQGHGYTF
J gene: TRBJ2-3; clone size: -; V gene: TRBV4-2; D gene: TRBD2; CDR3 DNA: TGTGCCAGCAGCCCACGGACTAGCGGGGGGAACACAGATACGCAGTATTTT; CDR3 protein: CASSPRTSGGNTDTQYF
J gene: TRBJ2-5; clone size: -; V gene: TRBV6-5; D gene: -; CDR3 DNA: TGTGCCAGCAGTTACTCGAAGGGGCTCGGGCAAGAGACCCAGTACTTC; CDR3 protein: CASSYSKGLGQETQYF